Given below is one T cell receptor beta chain in context. Its antigen remains unknown. Germline V gene lookup returns CDR1 SGHRS and CDR2 YFSETQ. The CDR3 runs to 14 residues. V was trimmed by 7 bases and J by 5 bases, leaving 16 bases between them. Donors were healthy Caucasian individuals from Russia aged about 6 to 95. The entry originates in a study of blood T cells in healthy people across ages. Broader study findings: Roughly linear declines in TCR beta diversity per million T cells occurred with age.

The use of a sample-barcoded 5' primer and a J-beta primer mix characterized a second PCR of about 6 to 12 cycles. Each sample yielded at least 2.5 million CDR3-containing paired-end reads. Each CDR3 protein is one row after TCRdb ran MiXCR on the 5' RACE reads. This sample has 800,000 to 900,000 distinct CDR3 sequences, with about 62% found just once. This receptor was taken from a man aged 30 to 39 in good health. This chain links TRBV5-1 with TRBJ2-1; D tentatively fits TRBD1 or TRBD2 (6 bases each). The source material was blood. The CDR3 DNA sequence: TGCGCCAGCGGGCTAGCGAGGGACAACAATGAGCAGTTCTTC. Its protein product is CASGLARDNNEQFF.